This TCR beta chain was sequenced for a study of T cells in Graves' hyperthyroidism and ophthalmopathy. There were TCR beta CDR3 regions amplified from RNA transcripts. Carried out on the TCR CDR3, a first-round RT-PCR used the HTBI primer set. TCRdb reanalysed the multiplex PCR reads using MiXCR and keeps one entry per CDR3 protein. There are about 600,000 distinct CDR3 sequences in the sample; 12% to 15% occur only once, and around 7% lies in the top ten. The germline V gene has CDR1 DFQATT and CDR2 SNEGSKA (reference sequence). The CDR3 is 15 residues long. Trimming left V 1 base short and J 0 bases short, with 13 bases between. The study excluded patients with uncontrolled infection, other autoimmune disease, pregnancy or lactation. PBMCs were sourced from approximately 10 ml fresh peripheral blood. This clonotype was seen at least ten times. Its antigen is undetermined. Regarding the study as a whole: Blood samples included most of the expanded thyroid clonotypes exceeding 0.001. A model of 13 V-J pairs discriminated ophthalmopathy from stable hyperthyroidism.

This sequence joins TRBV20-1 and TRBJ2-7; possible D gene TRBD2, 5 bases. Material for sequencing was blood. The clonotype comes from a woman between 18 and 29 years old with Graves' ophthalmopathy. The CDR3 reads CSARAWRVRSYEQYF. CDR3 bases: TGCAGTGCTAGAGCTTGGCGGGTGCGCTCCTACGAGCAGTACTTC.